These 15 T cell receptor beta chains originate from one sample sequenced in a study of blood T cell repertoires in COVID-19. Only in-frame clones appear in the TCRdb table, and some are missing; sequencing was by immunoSEQ multiplex PCR. Of 50,000 to 65,000 clones listed, approximately 86% were seen once; the top ten hold roughly 15%. The sample taken for sequencing was peripheral blood. Receptor source: a human donor in a cohort sampled during active COVID-19.

The rearrangement links TRBV4-1 to TRBJ2-7; the D gene is possibly TRBD2 (5 bases). V was trimmed by 0 bases and J by 7 bases, leaving 19 bases between them. The CDR3 consists of 16 residues. CDR1 is MGHRA, CDR2 YSYEKL, per germline. The CDR3, as DNA: TGCGCCAGCAGCCAAGAGCCTACTAGGACCTCGGGGGAGCAGTACTTC. It translates to CASSQEPTRTSGEQYF.

The chain recombines TRBV11-2 with TRBJ2-3; 7 bases are a match to TRBD1. Germline V lookup: CDR1 SGHAT, CDR2 FQNNGV. The CDR3 has 19 amino acids. The ends lost 0 bases at V and 4 bases at J; junction bases unmatched: 16. Written as DNA, the CDR3 is TGTGCCAGCAGCTTAGATGGGTACTATCCGGGACAGCATCCAGATACGCAGTATTTT. Translation: CASSLDGYYPGQHPDTQYF.

The chain employs TRBV12-3 or TRBV12-4 and TRBJ1-5; 9 nucleotides match TRBD1. The CDR3 runs 13 residues. With 5 bases clipped from V and 7 bases from J, the junction kept 3 bases outside the gene matches. CDR3 nucleotides: TGTGCCAGCAGTACAGGGGGCTTACAGCCCCAGCATTTT. Its protein is CASSTGGLQPQHF.

The chain links TRBV28 to TRBJ2-2, with D maybe TRBD1 (6 bases). The germline V gene encodes CDR1 MDHEN and CDR2 SYDVKM. The CDR3 sequence is 16 residues long. Deletions cut 6 bases from V and 1 base from J, with 15 bases between. The CDR3 protein is CASRQYRVVNTGELFF. CDR3 DNA sequence: TGTGCCAGCAGACAGTACAGGGTCGTGAACACCGGGGAGCTGTTTTTT.

This chain uses TRBV27 with TRBJ1-5; D gene ambiguous. The V and J ends lost 7 bases and 0 bases respectively, with 16 bases between them. This CDR3 spans 16 amino acids. Germline CDR1 is MNHEY and CDR2 is SMNVEV (reference sequence). The CDR3 region has the DNA TGTGCCAGCAAGGCGGTACGTGACCATAGCAATCAGCCCCAGCATTTT. Translation gives CASKAVRDHSNQPQHF.

The chain carries TRBV11-2 and TRBJ1-5; maybe TRBD1 (5 bases). The CDR3 is made up of 16 amino acids. Trimming took 1 base from V and 11 from J, leaving 21 bases between them. Germline CDR1 and CDR2: SGHAT and FQNNGV. CDR3 nucleotide sequence: TGTGCCAGCAGCTTAGGAGCAGGGAGGGAGTTTCGGGCCCAGCATTTT. Its protein is CASSLGAGREFRAQHF.

This clone appeared once. The J gene is TRBJ2-3, the V gene TRBV27; 15 bases map to TRBD2. The CDR3 contains 18 residues. Germline-derived CDR1 and CDR2 are MNHEY and SMNVEV (reference sequence). With 6 bases clipped from V and 0 bases from J, the junction kept 7 bases outside the gene matches. The CDR3 nucleotides read TGTGCCAGCAGCCCCCCGGGACTAGCGGGGGGAAGCACAGATACGCAGTATTTT. Residues: CASSPPGLAGGSTDTQYF.

This clone was counted between two and nine times. This rearrangement joins TRBV7-8 to TRBJ1-5; 8 bases are a match to TRBD1. V was pared by 0 bases and J by 9 bases, with 7 bases of the junction left unmatched. CDR1 and CDR2 from the germline V gene are SGHVS and FQNEAQ. The CDR3 consists of 15 residues. The CDR3 bases are TGTGCCAGCAGCTTAGCATGGGGGCAGGGGGCGCCCCAGCATTTT. Its translation is CASSLAWGQGAPQHF.

The rearrangement uses TRBV7-9 and TRBJ1-4, with D maybe TRBD1 (6 bases). V dropped 1 base and J dropped 7 bases, with 13 bases sitting between them. CDR1 is SEHNR, CDR2 FQNEAQ, per germline (reference sequence). This CDR3 has 15 amino acids. The CDR3 spells CASSLEQGSGEKLFF. In nucleotides, the CDR3 is TGTGCCAGCAGCTTAGAGCAGGGGTCGGGTGAAAAACTGTTTTTT.

V usage is TRBV10-2 and J usage is TRBJ2-6, with TRBD1 identical over 9 bases. CDR1 and CDR2 (germline): WSHSY, SAAADI. Germline trimming cut 6 bases from V and 2 bases from J; bases unmatched to any gene: 5. This CDR3 spans 16 amino acids. CDR3 nucleotides: TGCGCCAGCAGAGATACAGGGGGCACTGGGGCCAACGTCCTGACTTTC. Amino acids: CASRDTGGTGANVLTF.

The V and J genes are TRBV4-2 and TRBJ1-5, with D perhaps matching TRBD1 (6 bases). Trimming removed 4 bases from V and 2 bases from J, with 12 bases in between. This CDR3 is built from 15 residues. CDR1 LGHNA and CDR2 YNFKEQ come from the germline V gene. CDR3 region: CASSPSQGGNQPQHF. The CDR3 DNA follows: TGTGCCAGCAGCCCGTCACAGGGCGGCAATCAGCCCCAGCATTTT.

This clone was observed once. This sequence joins TRBV6-4 and TRBJ1-6; D is uncertain. The CDR3 contains 13 residues. The V gene's germline CDR1 is MRHNA and CDR2 SNTAGT. Trimming took 4 bases from V and 10 from J, leaving 11 bases between them. Here the CDR3 reads CASSVVGDSPLHF. The CDR3 DNA reads as TGTGCCAGCAGTGTCGTGGGAGACTCACCCCTCCACTTT.

The CDR3 coding sequence is TGTGCCAGCAGTTTCCTGTCGGGACAGGGGGCGAACACTGAAGCTTTCTTT. Amino acids: CASSFLSGQGANTEAFF. This rearrangement joins TRBV27 to TRBJ1-1; 12 bases map to TRBD1. V lost 3 bases to trimming and J lost 1 base; unmatched junction nucleotides: 6. The CDR3 is 17 amino acids. Germline V gene lookup returns CDR1 MNHEY and CDR2 SMNVEV (reference sequence).

The chain joins TRBV10-3 to TRBJ1-1; 8 positions match TRBD1. This CDR3 has 16 amino acids. Trimming cost V 3 bases and J 8 bases; bases outside gene matches: 14. CDR1 and CDR2 from the germline V gene are ENHRY and SYGVKD. CDR3: CAISELGQEPKNEAFF. CDR3 DNA: TGTGCCATCAGTGAATTGGGACAGGAACCAAAAAACGAAGCTTTCTTT.

The chain links TRBV14 to TRBJ2-7; no clear D. The germline V and J ends were trimmed by 5 bases and 3 bases, with 8 bases remaining between them. From germline, CDR1 is SGHDN and CDR2 FVKESK. The CDR3 sequence is 12 residues long. The DNA of the CDR3 is TGTGCCAGCAGCACTATCTTCTACGAGCAGTACTTC. It translates to CASSTIFYEQYF.